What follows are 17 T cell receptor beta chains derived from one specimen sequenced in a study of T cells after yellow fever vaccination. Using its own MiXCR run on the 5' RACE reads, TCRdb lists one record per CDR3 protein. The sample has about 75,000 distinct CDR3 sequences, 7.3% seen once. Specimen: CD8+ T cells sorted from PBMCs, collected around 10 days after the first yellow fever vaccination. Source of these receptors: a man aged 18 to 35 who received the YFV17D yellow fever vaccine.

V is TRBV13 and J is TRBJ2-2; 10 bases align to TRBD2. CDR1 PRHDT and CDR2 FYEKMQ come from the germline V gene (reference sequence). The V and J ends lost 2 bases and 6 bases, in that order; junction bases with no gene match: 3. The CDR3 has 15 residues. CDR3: CASSLSGGAPGELFF. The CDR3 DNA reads TGTGCCAGCAGCTTAAGCGGGGGGGCCCCCGGGGAGCTGTTTTTT. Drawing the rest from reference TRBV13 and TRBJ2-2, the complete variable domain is AAGVIQSPRHLIKEKRETATLKCYPIPRHDTVYWYQQGPGQDPQFLISFYEKMQSDKGSIPDRFSAQQFSDYHSELNMSSLELGDSALYFCASSLSGGAPGELFFGEGSRLTVL.

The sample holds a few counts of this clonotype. This chain's CDR3 is CASSQDRGGPDEQFF. DNA for the CDR3: TGCGCCAGCAGCCAAGATCGGGGGGGCCCCGATGAGCAGTTCTTC. This chain joins TRBV4-3 and TRBJ2-1, with 8 bases fitting TRBD2. The CDR3 extends over 15 amino acids. Unmatched junction bases numbered 6, after V lost 0 bases and J lost 8 bases. Looked up from germline, CDR1 is LGHNA and CDR2 is YSLEER.

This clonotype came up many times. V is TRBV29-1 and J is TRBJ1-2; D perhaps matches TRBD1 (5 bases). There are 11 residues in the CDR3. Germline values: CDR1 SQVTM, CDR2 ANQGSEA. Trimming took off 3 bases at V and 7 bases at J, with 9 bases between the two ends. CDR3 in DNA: TGCAGCGTTGAGAGGGACCTTGGCTACACCTTC. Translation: CSVERDLGYTF.

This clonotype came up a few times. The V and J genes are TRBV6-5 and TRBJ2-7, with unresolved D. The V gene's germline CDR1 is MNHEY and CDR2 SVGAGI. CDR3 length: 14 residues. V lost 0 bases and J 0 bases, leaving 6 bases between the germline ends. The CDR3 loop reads CASSYSSVSYEQYF. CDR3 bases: TGTGCCAGCAGTTACTCTTCGGTCTCCTACGAGCAGTACTTC.

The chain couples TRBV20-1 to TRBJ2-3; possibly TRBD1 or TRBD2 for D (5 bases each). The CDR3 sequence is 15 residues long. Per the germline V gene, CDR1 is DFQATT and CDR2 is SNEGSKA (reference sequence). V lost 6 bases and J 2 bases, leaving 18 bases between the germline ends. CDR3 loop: CSAGDGGEPTDTQYF. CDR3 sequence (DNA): TGCAGTGCCGGGGACGGTGGGGAACCCACAGATACGCAGTATTTT.

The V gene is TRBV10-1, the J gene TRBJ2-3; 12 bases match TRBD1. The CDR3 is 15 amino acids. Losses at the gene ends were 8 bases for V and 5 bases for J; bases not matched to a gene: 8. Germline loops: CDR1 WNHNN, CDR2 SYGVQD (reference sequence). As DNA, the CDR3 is TGCGCCAGCTCCACCGGGACAGGGGGCCTAGATACGCAGTATTTT. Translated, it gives CASSTGTGGLDTQYF.

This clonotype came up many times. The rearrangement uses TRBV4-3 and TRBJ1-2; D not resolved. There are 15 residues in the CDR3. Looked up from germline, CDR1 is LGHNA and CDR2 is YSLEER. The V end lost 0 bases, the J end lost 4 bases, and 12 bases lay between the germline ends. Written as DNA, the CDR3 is TGCGCCAGCAGCCAAGATTCACCTAGCAGCTATGGCTACACCTTC. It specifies CASSQDSPSSYGYTF.

CDR3 DNA sequence: TGTGCCAGTAGTCCCCTGGCGGCAGATACGCAGTATTTT. This sequence encodes CASSPLAADTQYF. The chain joins TRBV19 to TRBJ2-3; D is undetermined. The length of the CDR3 is 13 residues. With 5 bases removed from V and 4 bases from J, the gap between germline ends came to 10 bases. In germline, CDR1 is LNHDA, CDR2 SQIVND (reference sequence).

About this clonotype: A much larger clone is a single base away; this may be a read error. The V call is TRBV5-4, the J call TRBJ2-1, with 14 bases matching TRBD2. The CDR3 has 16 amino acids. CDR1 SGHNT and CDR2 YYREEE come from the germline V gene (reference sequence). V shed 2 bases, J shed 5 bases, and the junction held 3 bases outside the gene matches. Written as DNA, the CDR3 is TGTGCCAGCAGCTTTGGACTAGCGGGGGGCCACAATGAGCAGTTCTTC. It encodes CASSFGLAGGHNEQFF. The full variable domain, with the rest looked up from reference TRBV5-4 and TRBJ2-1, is ETGVTQSPTHLIKTRGQQVTLRCSSQSGHNTVSWYQQALGQGPQFIFQYYREEENGRGNFPPRFSGLQFPNYSSELNVNALELDDSALYLCASSFGLAGGHNEQFFGPGTRLTVL.

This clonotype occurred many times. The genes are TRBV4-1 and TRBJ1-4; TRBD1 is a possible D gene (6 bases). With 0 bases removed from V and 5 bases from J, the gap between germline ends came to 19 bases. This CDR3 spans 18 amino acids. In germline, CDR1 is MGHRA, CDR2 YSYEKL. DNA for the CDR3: TGCGCCAGCAGCCAAGATCATTTGGGGGCAGGAAGGAATGAAAAACTGTTTTTT. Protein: CASSQDHLGAGRNEKLFF.

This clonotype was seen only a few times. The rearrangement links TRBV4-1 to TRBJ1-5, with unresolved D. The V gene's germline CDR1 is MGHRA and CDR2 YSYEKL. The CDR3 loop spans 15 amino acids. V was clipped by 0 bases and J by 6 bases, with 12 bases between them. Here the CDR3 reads CASSQEPGEGQPQHF. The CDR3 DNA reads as TGCGCCAGCAGCCAAGAACCAGGTGAGGGTCAGCCCCAGCATTTT.

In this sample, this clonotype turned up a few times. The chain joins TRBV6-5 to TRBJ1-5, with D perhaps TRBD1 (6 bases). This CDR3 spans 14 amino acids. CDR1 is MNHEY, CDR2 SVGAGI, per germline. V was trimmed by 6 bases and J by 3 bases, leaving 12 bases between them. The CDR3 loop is CASSRGTPNQPQHF. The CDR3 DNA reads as TGTGCCAGCAGCCGCGGGACACCCAATCAGCCCCAGCATTTT.

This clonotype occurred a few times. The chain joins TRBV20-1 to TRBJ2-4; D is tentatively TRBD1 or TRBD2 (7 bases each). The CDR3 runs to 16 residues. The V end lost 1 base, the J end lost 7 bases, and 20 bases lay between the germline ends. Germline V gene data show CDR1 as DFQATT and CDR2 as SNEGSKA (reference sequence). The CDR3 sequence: CSARGSGGARGNIQYF. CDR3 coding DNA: TGCAGTGCTAGAGGATCGGGGGGCGCCAGGGGGAACATTCAGTACTTC.

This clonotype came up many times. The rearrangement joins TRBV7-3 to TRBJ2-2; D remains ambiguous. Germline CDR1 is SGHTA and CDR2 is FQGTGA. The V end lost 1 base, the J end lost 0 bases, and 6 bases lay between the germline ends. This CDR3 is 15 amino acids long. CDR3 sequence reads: CASSLSTANTGELFF. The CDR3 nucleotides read TGTGCCAGCAGCTTAAGTACAGCGAACACCGGGGAGCTGTTTTTT.

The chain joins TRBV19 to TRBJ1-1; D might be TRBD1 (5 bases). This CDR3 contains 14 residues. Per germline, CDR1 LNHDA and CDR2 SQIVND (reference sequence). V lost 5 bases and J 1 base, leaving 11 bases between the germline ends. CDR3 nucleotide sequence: TGTGCCAGTAGTCTCGGACACCGGAACACTGAAGCTTTCTTT. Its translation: CASSLGHRNTEAFF.

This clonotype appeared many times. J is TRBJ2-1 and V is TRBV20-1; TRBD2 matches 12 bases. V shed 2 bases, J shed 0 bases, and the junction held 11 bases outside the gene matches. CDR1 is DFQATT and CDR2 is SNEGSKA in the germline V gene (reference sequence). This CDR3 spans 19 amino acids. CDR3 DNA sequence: TGCAGTGCTAGAAAATCCCCCCTAGCGGGGGGGGTCTCCTACAATGAGCAGTTCTTC. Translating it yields CSARKSPLAGGVSYNEQFF.

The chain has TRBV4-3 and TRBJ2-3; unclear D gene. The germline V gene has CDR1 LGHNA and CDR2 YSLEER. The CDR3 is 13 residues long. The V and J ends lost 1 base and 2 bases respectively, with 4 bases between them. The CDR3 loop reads CASSQGNTDTQYF. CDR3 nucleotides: TGCGCCAGCAGCCAAGGAAACACAGATACGCAGTATTTT.